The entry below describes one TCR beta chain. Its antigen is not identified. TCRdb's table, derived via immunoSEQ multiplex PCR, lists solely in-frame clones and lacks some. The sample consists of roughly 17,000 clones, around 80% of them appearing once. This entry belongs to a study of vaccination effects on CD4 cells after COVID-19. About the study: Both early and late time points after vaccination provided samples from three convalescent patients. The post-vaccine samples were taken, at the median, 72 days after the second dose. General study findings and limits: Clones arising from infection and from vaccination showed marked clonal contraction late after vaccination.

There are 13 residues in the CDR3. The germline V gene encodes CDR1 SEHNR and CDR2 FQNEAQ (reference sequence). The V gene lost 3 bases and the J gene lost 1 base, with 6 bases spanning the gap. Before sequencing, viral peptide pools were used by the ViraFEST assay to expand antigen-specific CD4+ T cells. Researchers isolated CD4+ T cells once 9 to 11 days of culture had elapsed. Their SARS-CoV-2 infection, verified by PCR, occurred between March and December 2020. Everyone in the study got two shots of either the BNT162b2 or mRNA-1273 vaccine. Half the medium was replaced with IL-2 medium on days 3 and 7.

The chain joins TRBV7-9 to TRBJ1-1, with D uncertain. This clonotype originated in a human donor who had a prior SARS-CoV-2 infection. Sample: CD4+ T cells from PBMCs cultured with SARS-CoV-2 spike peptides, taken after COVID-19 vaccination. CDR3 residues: CASSFQPNTEAFF. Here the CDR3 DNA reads TGTGCCAGCAGCTTTCAACCGAACACTGAAGCTTTCTTT. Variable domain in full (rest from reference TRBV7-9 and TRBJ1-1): DTGVSQNPRHKITKRGQNVTFRCDPISEHNRLYWYRQTLGQGPEFLTYFQNEAQLEKSRLLSDRFSAERPKGSFSTLEIQRTEQGDSAMYLCASSFQPNTEAFFGQGTRLTVV.